A single sample gave rise to the 20 T cell receptor beta chains below, sequenced in a study of T cell responses to AZD1222 COVID-19 vaccine. Clones were sequenced by immunoSEQ multiplex PCR, and TCRdb holds only the in-frame ones, with some missing. The sample lists about 42,000 clones, about 91% occurring once. Here the sequenced sample was peripheral blood, taken 28 days after the second AZD1222 dose. These receptors came from an adult who received the AZD1222 COVID-19 vaccine.

This rearrangement joins TRBV6-5 to TRBJ2-1, with no clear D. Germline V CDR1 and CDR2: MNHEY, SVGAGI. With 0 bases removed from V and 4 bases from J, the gap between germline ends came to 7 bases. The CDR3 covers 14 residues. The CDR3 here is CASSYSAGYNEQFF. CDR3 DNA: TGTGCCAGCAGTTACTCGGCCGGGTACAATGAGCAGTTCTTC.

This chain connects TRBV5-1 to TRBJ2-2; the D gene could be TRBD1 or TRBD2 (7 bases each). CDR3 length: 15 amino acids. Germline CDR1 SGHRS, CDR2 YFSETQ. Trimming removed 4 bases from V and 6 bases from J, with 16 bases in between. The CDR3 DNA reads TGCGCCAGCAGCGAGGGAGGGGGCGTTTCCGGGGAGCTGTTTTTT. The encoded protein is CASSEGGGVSGELFF.

J is TRBJ1-1 and V is TRBV30; weak D call: TRBD1 (5 bases). CDR1 GTSNPN and CDR2 SVGIG come from the germline V gene (reference sequence). Trimming stripped 0 bases from V and 1 base from J, with 6 bases between. The CDR3 runs 13 residues. The CDR3 region has the DNA TGTGCCTGGAGTGTACAGGAGAACACTGAAGCTTTCTTT. Translating it yields CAWSVQENTEAFF.

This chain links TRBV4-1 with TRBJ1-5; weak D call: TRBD1 (6 bases). Germline V gene sequence: CDR1 MGHRA, CDR2 YSYEKL. V was cut by 1 base and J by 6 bases, with 13 bases left in between. CDR3 length equals 15 residues. The CDR3 region is CASSQATGLGQPQHF. CDR3 in DNA: TGCGCCAGCAGCCAAGCCACAGGGCTCGGTCAGCCCCAGCATTTT.

This clone was recorded a few times. This chain joins TRBV7-3 and TRBJ1-5; D remains ambiguous. This CDR3 contains 16 residues. Deletions cut 8 bases from V and 0 bases from J, with 17 bases between. CDR1 SGHTA and CDR2 FQGTGA come from the germline V gene. CDR3 sequence (DNA): TGTGCCAGCCACCCTAACTTAGAGAGTAGCAATCAGCCCCAGCATTTT. Its protein product is CASHPNLESSNQPQHF.

The V call is TRBV5-1, the J call TRBJ2-7, with 7 bases lining up with TRBD1. Germline V gene lookup returns CDR1 SGHRS and CDR2 YFSETQ. The V and J ends lost 5 bases and 3 bases, in that order; junction bases with no gene match: 8. There are 14 residues in the CDR3. The CDR3 DNA follows: TGCGCCAGCAGTTCGCAGGGGACAGTCTACGAGCAGTACTTC. The encoded protein is CASSSQGTVYEQYF.

The chain recombines TRBV27 with TRBJ1-2; D unresolved. Germline V gene data show CDR1 as MNHEY and CDR2 as SMNVEV (reference sequence). The CDR3 runs 12 residues. Trimming stripped 6 bases from V and 8 bases from J, with 13 bases between. The chain's CDR3 is CASRGSYSGYTF. The CDR3 bases are TGTGCCAGCAGGGGGTCCTATAGCGGCTACACCTTC.

This rearrangement joins TRBV18 to TRBJ2-5; 9 bases are shared with TRBD2. The CDR3 runs to 17 residues. Germline V lookup: CDR1 KGHSH, CDR2 LQKENI. J gave up 1 base and V 3 bases, and 9 bases lay outside the gene matches. Here the CDR3 reads CASSPRSSGGLQETQYF. CDR3 nucleotides: TGTGCCAGCTCACCTCGAAGTAGCGGGGGCCTCCAAGAGACCCAGTACTTC.

V is TRBV6-5 and J is TRBJ1-1; 10 bases map to TRBD1. CDR1 and CDR2 (germline): MNHEY, SVGAGI. J was trimmed by 9 bases and V by 6 bases; bases with no gene match: 13. The CDR3 is 15 amino acids. In nucleotides, the CDR3 is TGTGCCAGCAGCCTAAAAGGGACAGGGGTGGCGAAAGCTTTCTTT. Translation: CASSLKGTGVAKAFF.

The rearrangement links TRBV2 to TRBJ2-5, with D possibly being TRBD1 or TRBD2 (5 bases each). This CDR3 has 13 residues. Trimming took off 5 bases at V and 4 bases at J, with 11 bases between the two ends. In germline, CDR1 is SNHLY, CDR2 FYNNEI. This chain's CDR3 is CASSRGALETQYF. DNA of the CDR3: TGTGCCAGCAGTCGGGGCGCTTTAGAGACCCAGTACTTC.

This chain connects TRBV7-9 to TRBJ2-7; D is unresolved. Germline assignment: CDR1 SEHNR and CDR2 FQNEAQ (reference sequence). The CDR3 has 15 amino acids. Trimming cost V 1 base and J 2 bases, with 12 bases left between them. The CDR3 is CASSLDQVRTYEQYF. The CDR3 DNA reads TGTGCCAGCAGCTTAGATCAGGTTAGAACCTACGAGCAGTACTTC.

The chain links TRBV19 to TRBJ1-2; no definite D call. V dropped 3 bases and J dropped 6 bases, with 11 bases sitting between them. Germline V CDR1 and CDR2: LNHDA, SQIVND (reference sequence). This CDR3 has 13 residues. CDR3 sequence (DNA): TGTGCCAGTAGTATCCGGGCCGGGGATGGCTACACCTTC. Residues: CASSIRAGDGYTF.

The V gene is TRBV4-3, the J gene TRBJ2-4; perhaps TRBD2 as D (5 bases). CDR3 length: 16 residues. V was cut by 0 bases and J by 0 bases, with 9 bases left in between. In germline, CDR1 is LGHNA, CDR2 YSLEER. Here the CDR3 reads CASSQDPSLAKNIQYF. The CDR3 DNA follows: TGCGCCAGCAGCCAAGATCCTAGCTTAGCCAAAAACATTCAGTACTTC.

CDR3 DNA: TGTGCCAGCAGCTTAGCTAGCACAGATACGCAGTATTTT. Its protein product is CASSLASTDTQYF. The chain joins TRBV7-3 to TRBJ2-3; D unclear. The germline gives CDR1 SGHTA, CDR2 FQGTGA. V was clipped by 2 bases and J by 0 bases, with 3 bases between them. The CDR3 covers 13 residues.

The V call is TRBV7-9, the J call TRBJ2-2; possible D gene TRBD2, 6 bases. Between the trimmed V and J ends, which lost 3 bases and 2 bases, there was a span of 10 bases. CDR3 length equals 15 residues. Germline-derived CDR1 and CDR2 are SEHNR and FQNEAQ (reference sequence). CDR3 sequence reads: CASSFGGVNTGELFF. The CDR3 nucleotides read TGTGCCAGCAGCTTCGGCGGGGTAAACACCGGGGAGCTGTTTTTT.

The rearrangement links TRBV2 to TRBJ1-5, with D maybe TRBD1 (5 bases). CDR1 SNHLY and CDR2 FYNNEI come from the germline V gene. The CDR3 has 15 residues. Trimming shortened V by 4 bases and J by 1 base, and 11 bases separated the two germline ends. CDR3 DNA: TGTGCCAGCAGTGTGCAGGGTCTAAGCAATCAGCCCCAGCATTTT. It yields the protein CASSVQGLSNQPQHF.

The sample holds one count of this clone. V is TRBV7-2 and J is TRBJ2-7; D perhaps matches TRBD2 (5 bases). Germline V CDR1 and CDR2: SGHTA, FQGNSA. Trimming cost V 1 base and J 7 bases, with 14 bases left between them. The CDR3 loop spans 14 amino acids. The CDR3 bases are TGTGCCAGCAGCTTAGTAGCCCTCACGGGGGAGCAGTACTTC. It translates to CASSLVALTGEQYF.

The chain couples TRBV7-2 to TRBJ1-5, with D possibly being TRBD1 (5 bases). The V end was cut by 1 base, the J end by 0 bases, with 7 bases between. The CDR3 has 15 residues. From germline, CDR1 is SGHTA and CDR2 FQGNSA. Here the CDR3 reads CASSLVGGSNQPQHF. CDR3 in DNA: TGTGCCAGCAGCTTAGTGGGGGGTAGCAATCAGCCCCAGCATTTT. Variable domain in full (rest from reference TRBV7-2 and TRBJ1-5): GAGVSQSPSNKVTEKGKDVELRCDPISGHTALYWYRQSLGQGLEFLIYFQGNSAPDKSGLPSDRFSAERTGGSVSTLTIQRTQQEDSAVYLCASSLVGGSNQPQHFGDGTRLSIL.

The genes are TRBV5-6 and TRBJ2-6; the match to TRBD2 covers 13 bases. Germline loops: CDR1 SGHDT, CDR2 YYEEEE. The V and J ends lost 4 bases and 2 bases, in that order; junction bases with no gene match: 6. The CDR3 runs 18 residues. CDR3 amino acids: CASSRGTSGTPGANVLTF. DNA for the CDR3: TGTGCCAGCAGCCGAGGGACTAGCGGGACACCTGGGGCCAACGTCCTGACTTTC.

This chain joins TRBV5-1 and TRBJ1-4, with 8 positions matching TRBD1. CDR3 length: 15 amino acids. Germline assignment: CDR1 SGHRS and CDR2 YFSETQ. V was pared by 2 bases and J by 6 bases, with 6 bases of the junction left unmatched. CDR3: CASSFSGQAYEKLFF. The CDR3 nucleotides are TGCGCCAGCAGCTTCTCGGGACAGGCCTATGAAAAACTGTTTTTT. The entire variable domain, with the rest obtained from reference TRBV5-1 and TRBJ1-4, is as follows: KAGVTQTPRYLIKTRGQQVTLSCSPISGHRSVSWYQQTPGQGLQFLFEYFSETQRNKGNFPGRFSGRQFSNSRSEMNVSTLELGDSALYLCASSFSGQAYEKLFFGSGTQLSVL.